This T cell receptor (beta chain) was sequenced in a study of T cell repertoires in cytomegalovirus infection. Study-wide context: CMV epitopes in the study were HLA-C-restricted (recently identified) and HLA-B-restricted (well studied). Notes on the study in general: Dominant in the ex vivo response were TCR beta clonotypes restricted by HLA-C and specific for CMV. CMV carriers with the relevant HLA were identified by cumulative public TCR beta family frequency.

This clonotype was observed a few times. The antigen remains undetermined. Each CDR3 protein gets one entry after TCRdb re-called the reads with MiXCR. The sample shows 50,000 to 65,000 distinct CDR3 sequences, about 18% of them seen only once. Germline CDR1 is SGHAT and CDR2 is FQNNGV. CDR3 length: 13 residues. V lost 5 bases, J lost 6 bases, and 13 bases lay in between. The genes are TRBV11-2 and TRBJ1-2, with a tentative D call TRBD1 (6 bases). This TCR came from a human donor in good health (CMV status not recorded). Some clones in this sample may be carry-over from other donors' samples. The source was CD8+ T cells from cultured PBMCs, collected from culture after CMV antigen stimulation. The CDR3 DNA follows: TGTGCCAGCAGCCTAGGGACACCAAATGGCTACACCTTC. This gives the protein CASSLGTPNGYTF.